Sequencing of this T cell receptor (beta chain) was carried out in a study of lung T cells in sarcoidosis with Löfgren's syndrome. Findings and limits, study-wide: Shared TRAV12-1 and TRBV2 CDR3 motifs across Löfgren's syndrome patients reportedly suggested public CD4+ TCRs. The most expanded V genes in Löfgren's patients were reportedly TRAV12-1 and TRBV2.

TCRdb analysed the reads with MiXCR anew, one entry per CDR3 protein. Here the sample spans thousands of distinct CDR3 sequences, roughly 29% being singletons. Regarding this clonotype: No antigen is known for it.

This CDR3 is 16 amino acids long. Trimming left V 1 base short and J 4 bases short, with 16 bases between. From germline, CDR1 is MGHRA and CDR2 YSYEKL. Material for sequencing was CD4+ T cells from PBMCs. The receptor comes from a human donor with sarcoidosis (Löfgren's syndrome or another form), or a control subject (not recorded which). The chain has TRBV4-1 and TRBJ1-1; D unresolved. The CDR3 coding sequence is TGCGCCAGCAGCCAAGGGGCGGTACGGGTCCTCACTGAAGCTTTCTTT. Translation gives CASSQGAVRVLTEAFF.